Described below is a single T cell receptor (beta chain) sequence and its context. Its antigen target is currently unknown. The sample holds no much larger clone one base away, and base qualities are not on file. The collaborating institutions used their own protocols to collect whole blood in K2EDTA tubes. For TCRbeta analysis, collaborators shipped samples as frozen whole blood, isolated PBMCs, or DNA extracted from either of those sample types. TCRbeta CDR3 regions were amplified from genomic DNA by means of the immunoSEQ Assay, a bias-controlled multiplex PCR. Turning to the authors' computational methods: Nucleated cell counts per sample were estimated from amplification of reference gene primers within the assay. To quantify the absolute abundance of each unique TCRbeta CDR3 rearrangement, sequence reads were collapsed and filtered. Productive Simpson clonality was computed per sample as the square root of Simpson's diversity index over productive rearrangements. The clones in this table, taken by TCRdb from immuneACCESS, are in-frame only. Not every clone is retained; where verified, under half of the shortfall comes from an unresolved V gene, and the cause of the rest is unknown. V, J and clone size reflect that table, while D and trimming were determined from the DNA. In this sample the table shows 35,000 to 50,000 clones, around 83% of which occur a single time. The top ten clones comprise approximately 6.1% of the sample.

The data were taken from a study of blood T cell repertoires in COVID-19 (dated by TCRdb to the early 2020s). Looking at the study overall: Samples from collaborators originated in the United States, Italy and Spain and spanned both the acute and convalescent phases of COVID-19. The prospective study material was composed of cDNA or gDNA derived from T cells, B-cell-depleted T cells, or PBMCs. The dataset comprised deeply sampled blood TCRbeta repertoires from subjects exposed to, actively infected with, or recovered from COVID-19. The repertoires were released in a freely available public database meant as a resource for research on the immune response to SARS-CoV-2. The samples were drawn from the first 160 participants of the ongoing ImmuneRACE study and from some 1,300 subjects provided by 6 global collaborators. Sample metadata almost always included a de-identified subject ID, COVID-19 status, age in years and sex. Where HLA class I and class II types were available, the types were taken from metadata supplied by the sample provider, not from assay-based typing. What the work shows at the level of the full study, not this receptor alone: The quantity of clinical and demographic metadata differed by source and by participant and was supplied without curation.

V is cut by 2 bases and J by 5 bases, and the space between the germline ends is 3 bases. Inclusive of the bounding cysteine and phenylalanine, the CDR3 is 11 residues long. The entry retains the CDR3 DNA only, 33 bases that are in frame from base 1. Based on the germline V gene, the CDR1 and CDR2 sequences are MNHNS and SASEGT. Specimen: peripheral blood. The rearrangement joined TRBV6-1 to TRBJ1-1; a confident D gene designation cannot be given. The TCR originated in a woman older than 75 with acute or convalescent COVID-19. The CDR3 corresponds to CASSELTEAFF. The DNA is as follows: TGTGCCAGCAGTGAATTAACTGAAGCTTTCTTT.